A selection of T cell receptor beta chains follows, all from one sample in a study of CXCR3-negative and CXCR3-positive naive CD8 T cells. Reprocessing the 5' RACE reads, TCRdb reports a single entry for every CDR3 protein and omits DNA. The table lists around 88,000 distinct CDR3 sequences, with roughly 0.99% in the top ten. Sequenced material: naive CXCR3+ CD8+ T cells from blood. These receptor sequences come from a human donor in good health. Some clones in this sample may be carry-over from other donors' samples. CDR3s include the opening cysteine and the closing phenylalanine or tryptophan.

j_gene,v_gene,CDR3aa
TRBJ2-1,TRBV5-5,CASSLAGQPTSTKNEQFF
TRBJ1-6,TRBV18,CASSPGQARGNSPLHF
TRBJ1-2,TRBV7-9,CASSQKGQGDLGYTF
TRBJ1-1,TRBV12-3/TRBV12-4,CASSLGATEAFF
TRBJ2-2,TRBV29-1,CSVGFYGAGELFF
TRBJ2-3,TRBV12-3/TRBV12-4,CASSFDGSQADTQYF
TRBJ1-1,TRBV20-1,CSAAPEDGESGAFF
TRBJ2-2,TRBV12-3/TRBV12-4,CASSPAGMNTGELFF
TRBJ2-4,TRBV6-2/TRBV6-3,CASSPKGSVRWAKNIQYF
TRBJ2-2,TRBV6-5,CASSYFGRGKNTGELFF
TRBJ2-7,TRBV7-3,CASSFGRGGPYEKYF
TRBJ2-4,TRBV11-2,CASRGLAEAKNIQYF
TRBJ2-7,TRBV6-5,CASSYQALPTYEQYF
TRBJ2-5,TRBV12-5,CASGLGSSGTSGGPCQETQYF
TRBJ2-1,TRBV20-1,CSASGTSGYNEQFF
TRBJ2-5,TRBV6-5,CAITASDSYQETQYF
TRBJ2-7,TRBV10-3,CAISDTYEQYF
TRBJ2-1,TRBV2,CASSREGLGSYNEQFF
TRBJ1-6,TRBV7-8,CASSQEGEINSPLHF
TRBJ2-3,TRBV9,CASSVAGTTADTQYF
TRBJ2-7,TRBV4-3,CASSQAGEYYEQYF
TRBJ2-7,TRBV7-9,CASSPQTSYEQYF
TRBJ1-1,TRBV7-2,CASSLGYDLSFF
TRBJ2-5,TRBV7-8,CASSSPPTRTVQETQYF
TRBJ2-3,TRBV7-9,CASSLGDGGATDTQYF
TRBJ1-2,TRBV4-2,CASSQEGGVEADYGYTF
TRBJ2-3,TRBV7-9,CASPGTADRTDTQYF
TRBJ1-2,TRBV4-1,CASSQDPSGQNYGYTF
TRBJ2-5,TRBV11-2,CASKGFGETQYF
TRBJ2-1,TRBV29-1,CSSAQGDEQFF
TRBJ2-1,TRBV28,CASSFSPYGDEQFF
TRBJ2-7,TRBV6-5,CASSYETLGTYEQYF
TRBJ2-7,TRBV6-2/TRBV6-3,CASSYGGPSYEQYF
TRBJ1-4,TRBV27,CASSLSQGRTNEKLFF
TRBJ2-3,TRBV20-1,CSAVQDARSDTQYF
TRBJ2-1,TRBV7-9,CASSLDIRTDNEQFF
TRBJ2-1,TRBV7-6,CASSFLGPNEQFF
TRBJ2-2,TRBV7-2,CASSLVGRGPTGELFF
TRBJ2-3,TRBV18,CASSPLDLPVGDTQYF
TRBJ1-1,TRBV20-1,CSARTGRNTEAFF
TRBJ2-7,TRBV18,CASSPPMGTGVYEQYF
TRBJ1-1,TRBV4-3,CASSQDPGDTEAFF
TRBJ1-5,TRBV12-3/TRBV12-4,CASSLGQGGIRQPQHF
TRBJ2-7,TRBV23-1,CASSPRTEYEQYF
TRBJ2-5,TRBV14,CASSQGGGDETQYF
TRBJ2-7,TRBV3-2,CASSQDRRGVPYEQYF
TRBJ2-1,TRBV20-1,CSARDRSGGAYNEQFF
TRBJ2-1,TRBV5-6,CASSLVQGASGQFF